These 20 T cell receptor beta chains came from one sample sequenced in a study of blood T cell repertoires in COVID-19. Repertoires were generated with immunoSEQ multiplex PCR, while TCRdb's copy carries only in-frame clones and drops some. The sample lists 140,000 to 150,000 clones, 85% to 90% occurring once. The sample consisted of peripheral blood. The receptors come from a man aged 55 to 69 with active or convalescent COVID-19.

V gene TRBV9 combines with J gene TRBJ1-3; 8 bases are shared with TRBD1. This CDR3 contains 17 residues. The V gene end was trimmed by 0 bases and the J gene end by 0 bases; junction bases not matched to a gene: 5. Germline V gives CDR1 SGDLS, CDR2 YYNGEE. CDR3: CASSVEAGGASGNTIYF. Written as DNA, the CDR3 is TGTGCCAGCAGCGTAGAGGCAGGGGGCGCCTCTGGAAACACCATATATTTT.

The rearrangement links TRBV4-1 to TRBJ2-7, with a weak D call TRBD2 (5 bases). This CDR3 region has 13 residues. V was clipped by 3 bases and J by 2 bases, with 8 bases between them. From germline, CDR1 is MGHRA and CDR2 YSYEKL. DNA for the CDR3: TGCGCCAGCAGCCAGCCGGGGACCTACGAGCAGTACTTC. Translating gives CASSQPGTYEQYF.

J is TRBJ2-1 and V is TRBV25-1, with a weak D call TRBD1 (6 bases). The germline V gene encodes CDR1 MGHDK and CDR2 SYGVNS. This CDR3 spans 14 amino acids. Trimming pared 2 bases from V and 4 bases from J, leaving 9 bases between. For the CDR3, the DNA is TGTGCCAGCAGTGAAGGTCAGGGGTACAATGAGCAGTTCTTC. This translates into CASSEGQGYNEQFF.

The chain employs TRBV7-9 and TRBJ1-2; 7 bases align to TRBD1. Germline V gene data show CDR1 as SEHNR and CDR2 as FQNEAQ (reference sequence). The CDR3 covers 13 residues. The trim removed 1 base at V and 8 bases at J, leaving 4 bases unmatched. The CDR3 sequence: CASSLEGARGYTF. The CDR3 region has the DNA TGTGCCAGCAGCTTAGAGGGGGCGAGGGGCTACACCTTC.

The chain is built from TRBV7-9 and TRBJ1-5, with D perhaps matching TRBD1 (6 bases). V was shortened by 4 bases and J by 1 base, with 17 bases between the two germline ends. CDR3 length equals 17 residues. Germline CDR1 reads SEHNR; CDR2 reads FQNEAQ (reference sequence). The CDR3 reads CASSSKPTGRSNQPQHF. Written as DNA, the CDR3 is TGTGCCAGCAGCTCGAAACCGACAGGTCGGAGCAATCAGCCCCAGCATTTT.

The chain carries TRBV2 and TRBJ2-7; D is ambiguous. The V gene's germline CDR1 is SNHLY and CDR2 FYNNEI. The V gene lost 4 bases and the J gene lost 3 bases, with 7 bases spanning the gap. This CDR3 is built from 12 residues. CDR3 protein: CASSAGRYEQYF. The DNA for the CDR3 is TGTGCCAGCAGTGCGGGTCGCTACGAGCAGTACTTC.

The chain carries TRBV4-2 and TRBJ1-5, with D hard to call. Between the trimmed V and J ends, which lost 3 bases and 6 bases, there was a span of 12 bases. The germline V gene has CDR1 LGHNA and CDR2 YNFKEQ. The CDR3 extends over 14 amino acids. CDR3 protein: CASSHSGAGQPQHF. In nucleotides, the CDR3 is TGTGCCAGCAGCCACTCAGGAGCGGGTCAGCCCCAGCATTTT.

The chain carries TRBV4-3 and TRBJ1-2; weak D call: TRBD1 (6 bases). The CDR3 sequence is 15 residues long. Germline V gene lookup returns CDR1 LGHNA and CDR2 YSLEER. V was shortened by 1 base and J by 8 bases, with 17 bases between the two germline ends. The CDR3 coding sequence is TGCGCCAGCAGCCAAGCGTTAACAGGGTCATCCGGCTACACCTTC. It codes for CASSQALTGSSGYTF.

The chain employs TRBV6-5 and TRBJ1-1, with D tentatively TRBD1 (5 bases). Between the trimmed V and J ends, which lost 4 bases and 1 base, there was a span of 7 bases. Germline loops: CDR1 MNHEY, CDR2 SVGAGI. The CDR3 covers 13 residues. CDR3: CASSFDRNTEAFF. The CDR3 DNA follows: TGTGCCAGCAGTTTTGACAGGAACACTGAAGCTTTCTTT.

This rearrangement joins TRBV6-6 to TRBJ1-6, with a weak D call TRBD1 (6 bases). V was cut by 9 bases and J by 9 bases, with 21 bases left in between. Per germline, CDR1 MNHNY and CDR2 SVGAGI (reference sequence). There are 15 residues in the CDR3. CDR3 DNA: TGTGCCAGTTCCCCGAGGGACATTCTGGGTTCACCCCTCCACTTT. It translates to CASSPRDILGSPLHF.

This clone has just a few counts. The rearrangement links TRBV20-1 to TRBJ1-1, with D possibly being TRBD1 (6 bases). Trimming took 6 bases from V and 8 from J, leaving 13 bases between them. The CDR3 extends over 11 amino acids. Germline V gives CDR1 DFQATT, CDR2 SNEGSKA (reference sequence). Here the CDR3 DNA reads TGCAGTGCCATAAGAGACAGGGAAGCTTTCTTT. Translating it yields CSAIRDREAFF.

The chain employs TRBV5-1 and TRBJ2-3; the match to TRBD2 covers 11 bases. The V gene's germline CDR1 is SGHRS and CDR2 YFSETQ. Germline trimming cut 5 bases from V and 4 bases from J; bases unmatched to any gene: 9. The CDR3 extends over 16 amino acids. DNA of the CDR3: TGCGCCAGCAGTCGACTAGCGGGATCAGGCTCAGATACGCAGTATTTT. Encoded protein: CASSRLAGSGSDTQYF.

The rearrangement uses TRBV7-6 and TRBJ1-3; D possibly corresponds to TRBD1 (6 bases). V lost 3 bases and J 6 bases, leaving 15 bases between the germline ends. Looked up from germline, CDR1 is SGHVS and CDR2 is FNYEAQ. The CDR3 runs 15 residues. The CDR3 DNA sequence: TGTGCCAGCAGCTTCGCGGGGGGCTTCGAAAACACCATATATTTT. As protein: CASSFAGGFENTIYF.

The chain combines TRBV6-5 with TRBJ1-5; 8 bases align to TRBD1. CDR3 length: 14 amino acids. From germline, CDR1 is MNHEY and CDR2 SVGAGI. Losses at the gene ends were 4 bases for V and 6 bases for J; bases not matched to a gene: 5. The DNA for the CDR3 is TGTGCCAGCAGTTCAGGGGGCTGGTCTCAGCCCCAGCATTTT. Translating gives CASSSGGWSQPQHF.

The chain links TRBV6-5 to TRBJ1-4; 10 bases match TRBD1. Germline trimming cut 2 bases from V and 8 bases from J; bases unmatched to any gene: 2. Germline V gives CDR1 MNHEY, CDR2 SVGAGI. This CDR3 has 14 amino acids. CDR3 region: CASSYDRGREKLFF. In DNA, the CDR3 is TGTGCCAGCAGTTACGACAGGGGGCGGGAAAAACTGTTTTTT.

This clone was seen only a few times. The gene calls are TRBV2 and TRBJ2-2, with no clear D. Germline-derived CDR1 and CDR2 are SNHLY and FYNNEI. The V end was cut by 2 bases, the J end by 0 bases, with 4 bases between. The CDR3 has 14 amino acids. The CDR3 DNA reads as TGTGCCAGCAGTGAATTCGCGAACACCGGGGAGCTGTTTTTT. This translates into CASSEFANTGELFF.

This chain links TRBV5-1 with TRBJ2-7, with 9 bases matching TRBD2. CDR1 is SGHRS, CDR2 YFSETQ, per germline. V was clipped by 2 bases and J by 6 bases; unmatched bases: 12. The CDR3 totals 16 residues. As DNA, the CDR3 is TGCGCCAGCAGCTTCCCTGGCGGGGGGGTTTCAGGCGAGCAGTACTTC. Protein product: CASSFPGGGVSGEQYF.

V is TRBV6-5 and J is TRBJ1-3; 10 positions agree with TRBD1. The germline V gene has CDR1 MNHEY and CDR2 SVGAGI. The CDR3 is 15 residues long. V trimming: 9 bases; J trimming: 0 bases; junction bases outside the gene matches: 5. The DNA of the CDR3 is TGTGCCAGTGGGGACAGGGGACGCTCTGGAAACACCATATATTTT. Residues: CASGDRGRSGNTIYF.

The chain carries TRBV27 and TRBJ1-1, with D perhaps TRBD1 (6 bases). Trimming stripped 0 bases from V and 4 bases from J, with 18 bases between. CDR3 length: 17 residues. CDR1 and CDR2 from the germline V gene are MNHEY and SMNVEV (reference sequence). The CDR3, as DNA: TGTGCCAGCAGTTTATCGATTCCACAGGGTAAGAGCACTGAAGCTTTCTTT. This codes for CASSLSIPQGKSTEAFF.

This chain joins TRBV5-4 and TRBJ1-2, with 7 positions matching TRBD1. This CDR3 is built from 14 residues. J gave up 4 bases and V 2 bases, and 5 bases lay outside the gene matches. Germline CDR1 SGHNT, CDR2 YYREEE (reference sequence). The CDR3, as DNA: TGTGCCAGCAGCTTAGGGGGCGTGGGCTATGGCTACACCTTC. It encodes CASSLGGVGYGYTF.